This T cell receptor (beta chain) was captured by sequencing in a study of identical twins. TCRdb itself ran the 5' RACE reads through MiXCR, one entry per CDR3 protein. The table lists 300,000 or so distinct CDR3 sequences, 8% to 9.5% of them singletons. This clonotype occurred a few times. Its antigen remains unidentified. The germline V gene encodes CDR1 SQVTM and CDR2 ANQGSEA. The CDR3 covers 13 residues. The V segment lost 7 bases and the J segment 3 bases; nucleotides outside the gene matches: 3. Study-wide findings and caveats: The study reached conclusions through statistical analysis that was cross-sectional, not following the same donors. The models gave estimates that fell short of the out-of-frame TCR alpha sharing seen in monozygotic twins. The authors noted that invariant MAIT and iNKT cells could partly confound zero-insertion analyses.

This sample was also put to use in a study of yellow fever vaccine responses in identical twins.

The chain recombines TRBV29-1 with TRBJ2-2; 9 bases line up with TRBD1. Sequenced material: CD8+ T cells sorted from blood. The clonotype was recovered from a woman younger than 35 in good health. The CDR3 DNA is TGCAGCGCTACAGGGGGCTACACCGGGGAGCTGTTTTTT. Translating it yields CSATGGYTGELFF.